This T cell receptor beta chain was documented in a study of Ad26.COV2.S vaccination and SARS-CoV-2 variants. The table came from immunoSEQ multiplex PCR; TCRdb's copy has only in-frame clones and leaves some out. Among approximately 350,000 clones, around 87% were seen once, and the ten largest hold around 3.7%. Points from the study as a whole: The TCR breadth and depth analyses may have understated or missed part of the total T cell responses. Spike-specific TCR breadth ran higher among vaccine recipients than placebo recipients.

With regard to this clone: Its antigen is not identified.

Treatment given: around 19 received Ad26.COV2.S at low or high dose, single or two shots; about 5 received placebo; per-sample allocation not given. After the first vaccine or placebo injection, samples were drawn on day 63. Aged 18-55 years, donor was enrolled in Boston in about 2020. The V gene's germline CDR1 is SGDLS and CDR2 YYNGEE. CDR3 size: 17 residues. V trimming: 4 bases; J trimming: 2 bases; junction bases outside the gene matches: 7. This chain links TRBV9 with TRBJ2-3, with TRBD2 identical over 13 bases. The source is a person between 18 and 59 years old who received the Ad26.COV2.S COVID-19 vaccine or a placebo. Sequences were derived from peripheral blood, sampled in a trial of Ad26.COV2.S vaccine versus placebo. CDR3 DNA sequence: TGTGCCAGCAGCCCAAGACTAGCGGGGGGCCTCACAGATACGCAGTATTTT. It is translated as CASSPRLAGGLTDTQYF.